These T cell receptor beta chains were read from a single sample in a study of blood T cell repertoires in COVID-19. Sequenced by immunoSEQ multiplex PCR; TCRdb stores in-frame clones only, minus some. The repertoire includes hundreds of thousands of clones, 90% of them detected once, and 2.6% sits in the top ten. The sequenced sample consisted of PBMCs or T cells enriched from blood (not recorded which). The receptors come from a man aged 55 to 69 who had recovered from COVID-19. Both conserved end residues are part of each CDR3. D genes are given only for firm matches. Expanded clones get a size class; other rows say once, few or many, or leave the size out.

v_gene	abundance	j_gene	d_gene	CDR3nt	CDR3aa
TRBV4-2	.	TRBJ2-2	TRBD2	TGTGCCAGCAGCCCCCGGACTAGCGGGGACGGGGAGCTGTTTTTT	CASSPRTSGDGELFF
TRBV5-1	.	TRBJ2-7	TRBD2	TGCGCCAGCAGCTTGGCAGCGGGGCCTTCCTACGAGCAGTACTTC	CASSLAAGPSYEQYF
TRBV14	once	TRBJ2-1	TRBD2	TGTGCCAGCAGCCAGGGTTCTAGCGGGGGGACGAGTCTGCAGTTCTTC	CASSQGSSGGTSLQFF
TRBV11-3	.	TRBJ2-7	.	TGTGCCAGCAGCCCGGGGGCCTACGAGCAGTACTTC	CASSPGAYEQYF
TRBV5-1	.	TRBJ1-2	.	TGCGCCAGCACAGGGATGGCTCTTGGAAACTATGGCTACACCTTC	CASTGMALGNYGYTF
TRBV3-1/TRBV3-2	.	TRBJ2-7	TRBD2	TGTGCCAGCAGCCAACCAGGGAGGGGTCCGCCCTACGAGCAGTACTTC	CASSQPGRGPPYEQYF
TRBV7-3	.	TRBJ1-1	.	TGTGCCAGCAGCTCACAGATGAACACTGAAGCTTTCTTT	CASSSQMNTEAFF
TRBV6-2/TRBV6-3	.	TRBJ1-1	.	TGTGCCAGCAGTTACCCAGGGAAATTAACGAACACTGAAGCTTTCTTT	CASSYPGKLTNTEAFF
TRBV25-1	.	TRBJ1-1	TRBD1	TGTGCCAGCCAGAGGGGGCCGAACACTGAAGCTTTCTTT	CASQRGPNTEAFF
TRBV18	.	TRBJ2-4	.	TGTGCCAGCTCACCCCGAGGGAGCCTGGGCGCCAAAAACATTCAGTACTTC	CASSPRGSLGAKNIQYF
TRBV29-1	.	TRBJ2-1	TRBD1	TGCAGCGCCGGGACAGGGGCCAATGAGCAGTTCTTC	CSAGTGANEQFF
TRBV3-1/TRBV3-2	.	TRBJ1-6	.	TGTGCCAGCAGCCAGGGGCAGGATAATTCACCCCTCCACTTT	CASSQGQDNSPLHF
TRBV29-1	.	TRBJ2-7	.	TGCAGCTATGCAGGGGGGAGCGACGAGCAGTACTTC	CSYAGGSDEQYF
TRBV4-1	.	TRBJ2-1	.	TGCGCCAGCAGCCAACAAACCCGGGACAACAATGAGCAGTTCTTC	CASSQQTRDNNEQFF
TRBV3-1/TRBV3-2	.	TRBJ1-3	.	TGTGCCAGCAGCCCAGGCTACAGCTCTGGAAACACCATATATTTT	CASSPGYSSGNTIYF
TRBV5-1	.	TRBJ2-2	TRBD1	TGCGCCAGCAGCCCGACAGGGCTGAGTTTGACCGGGGAGCTGTTTTTT	CASSPTGLSLTGELFF
TRBV4-3	.	TRBJ1-1	.	TGCGCCAGCAGCCTAACAACGGGTGGAAGCACTGAAGCTTTCTTT	CASSLTTGGSTEAFF
TRBV27	.	TRBJ1-1	TRBD1	TGTGCCAGCAGCACCCGGGACAGGGGGTTTACTGAAGCTTTCTTT	CASSTRDRGFTEAFF
TRBV2	.	TRBJ2-7	TRBD1	TGTGCCAGCAGCTACGGGACAGGGCCTACCTACGAGCAGTACTTC	CASSYGTGPTYEQYF
TRBV6-5	.	TRBJ1-6	TRBD1	TGTGCCAGCAGTTACTACCGGGACAGGGCTTCACCCCTCCACTTT	CASSYYRDRASPLHF
TRBV5-1	.	TRBJ1-6	TRBD1	TGCGCCAGCAGCTTGGGACAGGGGGCCGATTCACCCCTCCACTTT	CASSLGQGADSPLHF
TRBV14	.	TRBJ1-1	.	TGTGCCAGCAGCGCCTTCAGGGGCACTGAAGCTTTCTTT	CASSAFRGTEAFF
TRBV5-5	.	TRBJ1-6	.	TGTGCCAGCAGCGCTACTCTCAGCAGGGCGGAATCACCCCTCCACTTT	CASSATLSRAESPLHF
TRBV18	.	TRBJ1-2	TRBD1	TGTGCCAGCTCACCCGCGGGACAGGGGGCGAATGGCTACACCTTC	CASSPAGQGANGYTF
TRBV4-3	.	TRBJ2-3	TRBD2	TGCGCCAGCAGCCAAGATCTTGGGACTAGTAGCCCAGATACGCAGTATTTT	CASSQDLGTSSPDTQYF
TRBV18	.	TRBJ2-2	TRBD2	TGTGCCAGCTCACCGGGACTAGCGGGGAACACCGGGGAGCTGTTTTTT	CASSPGLAGNTGELFF
TRBV19	.	TRBJ2-1	TRBD1	TGTGCCAGTCGAGAAAACAGGGGGCAATACAATGAGCAGTTCTTC	CASRENRGQYNEQFF
TRBV2	.	TRBJ2-7	TRBD2	TGTGCCAGCAGTACCGGACTAGCGGTAAGGGGCTACGAGCAGTACTTC	CASSTGLAVRGYEQYF